This TCR beta chain was recorded in a study of shared clonotypes between healthy human individuals. Generated by immunoSEQ multiplex PCR, the TCRdb table keeps only in-frame clones and is missing some. The data contain hundreds of thousands of clones, around 95% of them singletons. Naivety among CD8 cells was defined by CD45RO negativity and positive CCR7 selection, thereby excluding terminally differentiated effector memory CD45RA+ cells. V gave up 5 bases and J gave up 7 bases, with 15 bases separating them. Looked up from germline, CDR1 is GTSNPN and CDR2 is SVGIG (reference sequence). There are 12 residues in the CDR3.

The sequence was obtained from a woman in her twenties or thirties in good health. The chain uses TRBV30 and TRBJ2-7; D possibly matches TRBD1 or TRBD2 (5 bases each). Input material: naive CD8+ T cells sorted from blood. The CDR3 reads CAWGEWGIEQYF. The DNA for the CDR3 is TGTGCCTGGGGAGAATGGGGGATTGAGCAGTACTTC.